This T cell receptor beta chain was documented in a study of cytomegalovirus exposure and HLA in healthy donors. Study-level findings and limits: In an earlier analysis, productive rearrangement rates for most beta V segments clustered near 87% or 30%. There were several of the most significant clusters that appeared linked to common viral pathogens in a later analysis. An assumption of roughly uniform sequencing depth across donors underlay the presence/absence analyses. Upon later analysis, HLA-associated TCR beta chains proved more clonally expanded than other, equally common chains.

This clone was counted once. The target antigen is unknown. It was with 60 Vbeta and 13 Jbeta primers that the PCR ran. Repertoires were generated with immunoSEQ multiplex PCR, while TCRdb's copy carries only in-frame clones and drops some. Of around 180,000 clones in the sample, more than 75% were seen once. The CDR3 covers 15 residues. V dropped 7 bases and J dropped 1 base, with 16 bases sitting between them. The germline V gene has CDR1 SNHLY and CDR2 FYNNEI. The rearrangement links TRBV2 to TRBJ1-1; D is undetermined. The receptor was derived from a girl under two years old in good health and CMV-seronegative. The sequenced sample consisted of PBMCs. The CDR3 here is CASKRSRMGNTEAFF. CDR3 bases: TGTGCCAGCAAACGGTCGCGGATGGGGAACACTGAAGCTTTCTTT.